The clone carrying this T cell receptor (beta chain) was recorded many times. The target antigen is unknown. Trimming took 3 bases from V and 8 from J, leaving 13 bases between them. This CDR3 is 14 amino acids long. Combining a sample-barcoded 5' primer with a J-beta primer mix, a second PCR ran for roughly 6 to 12 cycles. TCRdb re-called the 5' RACE reads through MiXCR, storing one row per CDR3 protein. Among about 1,500,000 distinct CDR3 sequences listed, about 30% were seen once. This record comes from a study of blood T cells in healthy people across ages. General study points: Roughly linearly, TCR beta diversity per million T cells fell as age increased. Naive CD4+ cell counts and diversity both ran higher in long-lived than in aged donors.

Sequenced material: blood. The clonotype comes from a woman younger than 45 in good health. The chain is built from TRBV12-3 or TRBV12-4 and TRBJ1-4; no clear D gene. The CDR3 here is CASSFGTLGEKLFF. CDR3 in DNA: TGTGCCAGCAGTTTCGGAACGCTTGGGGAAAAACTGTTTTTT.